Here is one TCR beta chain with its context. The protocol was immunoSEQ multiplex PCR, while the TCRdb copy is restricted to in-frame clones and leaves out a portion. The sample shows about 88,000 clones, roughly 90% of them seen only once. This CDR3 contains 17 residues. Germline lookup yields CDR1 LNHDA and CDR2 SQIVND (reference sequence). Deletions cut 3 bases from V and 3 bases from J, with 18 bases between. This sample is part of a study of technical replicates of blood from a few donors. Sequencing input: T cells isolated from PBMCs. This TCR was sampled from a human donor in good health. V is TRBV19 and J is TRBJ2-4; no clear D gene. The CDR3 coding sequence is TGTGCCAGTAGTATCGGTTTAGGAAGAGGTGACAAAAACATTCAGTACTTC. Protein product: CASSIGLGRGDKNIQYF.